These T cell receptor beta chains were read from a single sample in a study of cytomegalovirus exposure and HLA in healthy donors. The method was immunoSEQ multiplex PCR; TCRdb's version includes in-frame clones alone and lacks a portion of them. The table lists approximately 150,000 clones, more than 80% of them singletons. Sequenced material: PBMCs. The receptors derive from a woman aged 18-35 years in good health and CMV-seropositive. Each CDR3 is given without its conserved first and last residue. Each record gives: J gene, V gene, CDR3 length, CDR3 protein.

>TRBJ2-3|TRBV7-2|14
ASSSDSSGGADTQY
>TRBJ2-1|TRBV2|11
ASSEATRNEQF
>TRBJ2-5|TRBV18|12
ASSVGLAKETQY
>TRBJ1-1|TRBV5-1|11
ASSSDRGTEAF
>TRBJ1-5|TRBV6-4|12
ASSSDSNNQPQH
>TRBJ1-2|TRBV19|12
ASTADRGFDGYT
>TRBJ2-7|TRBV13|13
ASSLEVAGGYEQY
>TRBJ2-1|TRBV5-1|13
ASSLELASYNEQF
>TRBJ2-5|TRBV28|15
ASSRGLAGGSWETQY
>TRBJ2-1|TRBV7-8|13
ASSMKRGGNNEQF
>TRBJ2-3|TRBV7-9|15
ASSLGVGGVGTDTQY
>TRBJ1-6|TRBV27|14
ASSFLGTSGNSPLH
>TRBJ1-2|TRBV6-5|14
ASSYGLRGRQGGYT
>TRBJ2-5|TRBV11-2|13
ASSLQTGSGETQY
>TRBJ1-2|TRBV23-1|17
ASSPSSFVSSDKLYGYT
>TRBJ1-3|TRBV9|10
ASSGDGNTIY
>TRBJ2-7|TRBV18|11
ASSPQGGYEQY
>TRBJ2-5|TRBV29-1|10
SVEREPETQY
>TRBJ1-1|TRBV28|12
ASSSDRRNTEAF
>TRBJ1-5|TRBV7-2|11
ASSLGANQPQH
>TRBJ1-2|TRBV1|12
TSRPAGPSYGYT
>TRBJ2-7|TRBV28|16
ASSPTRDLTSVVTEQY